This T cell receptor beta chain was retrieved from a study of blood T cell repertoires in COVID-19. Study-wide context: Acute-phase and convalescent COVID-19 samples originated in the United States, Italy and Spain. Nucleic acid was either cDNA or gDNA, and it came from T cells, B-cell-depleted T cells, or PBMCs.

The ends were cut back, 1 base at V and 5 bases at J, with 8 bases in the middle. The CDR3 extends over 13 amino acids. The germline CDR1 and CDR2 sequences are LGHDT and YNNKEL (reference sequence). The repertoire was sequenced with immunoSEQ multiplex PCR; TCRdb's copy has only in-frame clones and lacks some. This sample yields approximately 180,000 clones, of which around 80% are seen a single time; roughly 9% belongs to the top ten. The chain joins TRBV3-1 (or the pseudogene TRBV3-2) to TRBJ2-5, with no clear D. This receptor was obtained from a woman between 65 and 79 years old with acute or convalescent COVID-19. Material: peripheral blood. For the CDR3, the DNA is TGTGCCAGCAGCCAAGCGAGAGGCGAGACCCAGTACTTC. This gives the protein CASSQARGETQYF.